The 7 T cell receptor beta chains listed next were all sequenced from one sample in a study of CD8+ T cells in alopecia areata. The sample's treatment: oral pan-JAK inhibitor, 5-10 mg twice daily. The authors extracted RNA and reverse transcribed it into cDNA as the sequencing template. Profiled with immunoSEQ multiplex PCR; TCRdb holds only in-frame clones, not every one. Of approximately 170,000 clones in the sample, 45% to 75% were seen once. The sequencing used CD4+ T cells sorted from blood, collected at week 4, from a patient treated with tofacitinib. The receptors derive from a human donor with alopecia areata.

The rearrangement links TRBV28 to TRBJ2-7; a possible D gene is TRBD1 (5 bases). The CDR3 length is 13 residues. Trimming took 9 bases from V and 6 from J, leaving 18 bases between them. Per the germline V gene, CDR1 is MDHEN and CDR2 is SYDVKM. The CDR3 reads CASTSDNAAEQYF. The CDR3 DNA reads as TGTGCCAGTACATCGGACAATGCGGCCGAGCAGTACTTC.

This clone has a single count. This chain joins TRBV6-1 and TRBJ1-5; D is unresolved. The CDR3 length is 13 residues. Per the germline V gene, CDR1 is MNHNS and CDR2 is SASEGT. V lost 8 bases and J 3 bases, leaving 11 bases between the germline ends. The CDR3 sequence is CASLVQINQPQHF. DNA of the CDR3: TGTGCCAGCTTGGTACAGATCAATCAGCCCCAGCATTTT.

This chain's CDR3 is CASSQQYMGAFF. The CDR3 DNA follows: TGTGCCAGCAGCCAACAATATATGGGGGCTTTCTTT. The chain is built from TRBV4-2 and TRBJ1-1, with no clear D. The V and J ends lost 2 bases and 11 bases respectively, with 12 bases between them. The CDR3 totals 12 residues. Per germline, CDR1 LGHNA and CDR2 YNFKEQ.

The chain has TRBV19 and TRBJ1-5; the D gene is possibly TRBD1 (5 bases). Trimming left V 4 bases short and J 3 bases short, with 13 bases between. The germline CDR1 and CDR2 sequences are LNHDA and SQIVND (reference sequence). The CDR3 length is 15 residues. The CDR3 bases are TGTGCCAGTAGTACAGACAGTTGGGTCAATCAGCCCCAGCATTTT. Translating it yields CASSTDSWVNQPQHF.

The V call is TRBV6-5, the J call TRBJ2-5; tentatively, D is TRBD1 (6 bases). Germline V gene lookup returns CDR1 MNHEY and CDR2 SVGAGI. V lost 4 bases and J lost 2, with 11 bases in between. This CDR3 has 14 residues. The CDR3 spells CASSSGTPQETQYF. The CDR3 coding sequence is TGTGCCAGCAGTTCCGGGACACCACAAGAGACCCAGTACTTC.

V usage is TRBV5-4 and J usage is TRBJ2-5; a possible D gene is TRBD1 (5 bases). The CDR3 runs 16 residues. Trimming took 2 bases from V and 1 from J, leaving 15 bases between them. Per the germline V gene, CDR1 is SGHNT and CDR2 is YYREEE (reference sequence). The CDR3 DNA reads as TGTGCCAGCAGCTTTGGGGCAGGGCCTCTCCAAGAGACCCAGTACTTC. Encoded protein: CASSFGAGPLQETQYF.

The chain couples TRBV30 to TRBJ1-1, with a possible D match to TRBD1 (5 bases). In germline, CDR1 is GTSNPN, CDR2 SVGIG (reference sequence). V was shortened by 2 bases and J by 6 bases, with 13 bases between the two germline ends. The CDR3 is made up of 13 amino acids. CDR3 sequence reads: CAWSPPGAPEAFF. DNA of the CDR3: TGTGCCTGGAGTCCCCCCGGGGCCCCTGAAGCTTTCTTT.